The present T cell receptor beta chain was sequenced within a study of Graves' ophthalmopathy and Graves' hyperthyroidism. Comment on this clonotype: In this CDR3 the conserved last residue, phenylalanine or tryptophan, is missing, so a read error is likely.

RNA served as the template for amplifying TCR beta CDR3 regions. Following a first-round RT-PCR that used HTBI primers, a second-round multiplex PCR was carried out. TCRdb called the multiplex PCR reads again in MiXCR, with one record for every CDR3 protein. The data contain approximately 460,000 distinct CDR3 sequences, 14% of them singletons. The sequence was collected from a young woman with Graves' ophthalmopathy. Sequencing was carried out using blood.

CDR3 DNA sequence: TGTGCCAGCAGCTTGGGACAGGGAAGGAGCTCTAACTATGGCTACACCTTG. As protein: CASSLGQGRSSNYGYTL. V and J are TRBV11-1 and TRBJ1-2, with 9 nucleotides matching TRBD1. Germline V gene sequence: CDR1 SGHAT, CDR2 FQDESV (reference sequence). This CDR3 contains 17 residues. After removal of 3 bases from V and 0 bases from J, the junction contained 8 bases not matched to a gene.